Reported below is one T cell receptor (beta chain). Antigen specificity is unknown. The CDR3 loop spans 15 amino acids. Trimming pared 7 bases from V and 4 bases from J, leaving 21 bases between. Germline V gene sequence: CDR1 SQVTM, CDR2 ANQGSEA. The data are from a study of human T cells and chemical hapten exposure. Study-wide results and caveats: A positive correlation with patch test score was found for PT1 expanded TCR counts.

Documented time point: patch test 1, 2 weeks after DPC sensitization. This sample's treatment: therapeutic diphenylcyclopropenone sensitization with weekly scalp DPC. TCRdb re-derived calls from the RACE reads in MiXCR, one entry per CDR3 protein. This table holds about 120,000 distinct CDR3 sequences, 12% to 15% found once. V and J are TRBV29-1 and TRBJ2-3, with D possibly matching TRBD1 (6 bases). The TCR sequence derives from a young man with alopecia areata. Some clones in this sample may be carry-over from other donors' samples. The source material was whole blood, sampled in connection with sensitization to the hapten diphenylcyclopropenone (DPC). CDR3 amino acids: CSAARGRGQADTQYF. In DNA form, the CDR3 reads TGCAGCGCCGCCCGGGGCAGGGGTCAAGCAGATACGCAGTATTTT.